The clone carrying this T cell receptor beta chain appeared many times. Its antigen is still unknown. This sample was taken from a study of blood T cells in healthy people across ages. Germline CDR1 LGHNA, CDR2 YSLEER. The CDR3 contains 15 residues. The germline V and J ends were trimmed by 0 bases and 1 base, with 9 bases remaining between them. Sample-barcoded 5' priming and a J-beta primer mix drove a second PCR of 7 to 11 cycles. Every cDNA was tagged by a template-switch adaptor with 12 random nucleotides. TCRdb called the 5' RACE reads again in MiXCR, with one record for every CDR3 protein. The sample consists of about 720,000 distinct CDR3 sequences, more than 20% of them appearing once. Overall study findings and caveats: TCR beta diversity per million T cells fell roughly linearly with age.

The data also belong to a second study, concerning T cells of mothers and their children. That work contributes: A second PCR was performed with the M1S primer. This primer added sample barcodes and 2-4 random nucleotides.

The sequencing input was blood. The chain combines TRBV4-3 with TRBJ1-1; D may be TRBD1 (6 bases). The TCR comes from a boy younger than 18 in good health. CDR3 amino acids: CASSQDRGGNTEAFF. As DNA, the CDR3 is TGCGCCAGCAGCCAAGATAGGGGGGGGAACACTGAAGCTTTCTTT.